Listed below are T cell receptor beta chains from one sample, sequenced in a study of cytomegalovirus exposure and HLA in healthy donors. Profiling relied on immunoSEQ multiplex PCR, and the TCRdb table lists in-frame clones only, not all of them. The sample holds 150,000 to 170,000 clones; approximately 77% are singletons and the top ten take over 1.3%. Sequenced material: PBMCs. The receptors derive from a young man in good health and CMV-seronegative. The CDR3 runs from the conserved cysteine through the conserved F or W. The D gene is left open where the match is weak. The listing skips clone size in some rows; elsewhere it reads once, few, many or a size class.

TRBJ2-1,TRBV9,TRBD2,.,TGTGCCAGCAGGGGGACTAGCGGGGCCAGGGAGCAGTTCTTC,CASRGTSGAREQFF
TRBJ2-5,TRBV29-1,TRBD2,few,TGCAGCGTAGTGGGACTAGCGGGACAAGAGACCCAGTACTTC,CSVVGLAGQETQYF
TRBJ2-7,TRBV18,TRBD2,.,TGTGCCAGCTCACCCTCCCTAGCGGGAGTGGAAGCCTACGAGCAGTACTTC,CASSPSLAGVEAYEQYF
TRBJ2-3,TRBV9,.,.,TGTGCCAGCAGCGTAGTGGGCAGGGGCACAGATACGCAGTATTTT,CASSVVGRGTDTQYF
TRBJ1-2,TRBV11-2,TRBD1,.,TGTGCCAGCAGCTCCCTAGACAGGGGTGGGTATGGCTACACCTTC,CASSSLDRGGYGYTF
TRBJ2-3,TRBV5-1,.,once,TGCGCCAGCAGCCCGGAGGGGATAGGTACGCAGTATTTT,CASSPEGIGTQYF
TRBJ2-5,TRBV10-2,TRBD2,.,TGCGCCAGCAGTGATACTAGCGGGGGGGGCCTCCAAGAGACCCAGTACTTC,CASSDTSGGGLQETQYF
TRBJ2-5,TRBV10-2,.,.,TGCGCCAGCAGTGAGGCCCTTTCGGGAGAGACCCAGTACTTC,CASSEALSGETQYF
TRBJ1-2,TRBV7-2,TRBD1,.,TGTGCCAGCAGCCTAAACAGACAGGGCTCAAGCTACACCTTC,CASSLNRQGSSYTF
TRBJ1-1,TRBV7-9,.,.,TGTGCCAGCAGCCCTACGCGACACCAAGCTTTCTTT,CASSPTRHQAFF
TRBJ2-7,TRBV9,TRBD2,.,TGTGCCAGCAGCGTAGGTCCTAGCGGGAGAGGACCCTACGAGCAGTACTTC,CASSVGPSGRGPYEQYF
TRBJ1-1,TRBV27,TRBD1,once,TGTGCCAGCAGTTTGGCAGGGGGCGCGGGGAACACTGAAGCTTTCTTT,CASSLAGGAGNTEAFF
TRBJ2-6,TRBV4-1,.,.,TGCGCCAGCAGCCCCCTCGGCCAGGCTGGGGCCAACGTCCTGACTTTC,CASSPLGQAGANVLTF
TRBJ2-7,TRBV2,.,.,TGTGCCAGCAGTGAATGGCTGGAGCAGTACTTC,CASSEWLEQYF
TRBJ2-5,TRBV5-6,TRBD2,.,TGTGCCAGCAGCTTCCGGGACTACCGGGAGACCCAGTACTTC,CASSFRDYRETQYF
TRBJ2-1,TRBV10-1,TRBD2,few,TGCGCCAGCAGTGAGTTTCGGACTAGCGGGATGGATGAGCAGTTCTTC,CASSEFRTSGMDEQFF
TRBJ2-7,TRBV7-9,TRBD1,.,TGTGCCAGCAGCCACCCGTCCGGGACAGGTAACTTGGGACCCTACGAGCAGTACTTC,CASSHPSGTGNLGPYEQYF
TRBJ2-3,TRBV27,TRBD2,.,TGTGCCAGCAGATCACTAGCGGGTAGCACAGATACGCAGTATTTT,CASRSLAGSTDTQYF
TRBJ2-7,TRBV6-1,TRBD2,.,TGTGCCAGCGAGAGACTAGCGGGCGCCGAGCAGTACTTC,CASERLAGAEQYF
TRBJ2-3,TRBV4-3,TRBD2,.,TGCGCCAGCAGCCAAGACCTGACAGGGACTAGCGGGCGTAGCACAGATACGCAGTATTTT,CASSQDLTGTSGRSTDTQYF
TRBJ2-7,TRBV19,TRBD2,.,TGTGCCAGTAGAAGCGGGGCGAGCTCCTACGAGCAGTACTTC,CASRSGASSYEQYF
TRBJ2-1,TRBV10-3,.,.,TGTGCCATCAGTGGAGGGGGGACTATCAACGCGTACAATGAGCAGTTCTTC,CAISGGGTINAYNEQFF
TRBJ2-3,TRBV11-2,TRBD2,.,TGTGCCAGCAGCGCCCGACTAGCGATCCGCACAGATACGCAGTATTTT,CASSARLAIRTDTQYF
TRBJ1-5,TRBV9,TRBD1,once,TGTGCCAGCACCGGGACAGGCCATAATCAGCCCCAGCATTTT,CASTGTGHNQPQHF
TRBJ2-5,TRBV7-8,.,.,TGTGCCAGCAGCTTAGGGGAGAGGGGAGGAGAGACCCAGTACTTC,CASSLGERGGETQYF
TRBJ1-3,TRBV18,TRBD1,.,TGTGCCAGCTCCACCGGGGGACAGGGAGGAAACACCATATATTTT,CASSTGGQGGNTIYF
TRBJ2-7,TRBV7-9,.,.,TGTTCCAGCAGCTTAGGAATAGGGGTGGGAGAGCAGTACTTC,CSSSLGIGVGEQYF
TRBJ2-1,TRBV10-3,TRBD2,.,TGTGCCATCAGCCAGACTAGCGGGAGTACCTACAATGAGCAGTTCTTC,CAISQTSGSTYNEQFF
TRBJ2-7,TRBV7-9,TRBD1,.,TGTGCCAGCAGCTTAGCGGACAGGGGGGTCTACGAGCAGTACTTC,CASSLADRGVYEQYF
TRBJ2-6,TRBV4-3,.,.,TGCGCCAGCAGCCAAGGGAGTGGCTCTGGGGCCAACGTCCTGACTTTC,CASSQGSGSGANVLTF
TRBJ2-7,TRBV5-3,.,once,TGTGCCAGAAGCTTGAGGCGTGGGGGGAGCGGGTACGAGCAGTACTTC,CARSLRRGGSGYEQYF
TRBJ2-1,TRBV18,TRBD2,.,TGTGCCAGCTCACCAGGGTTCGAAGCGGGAGATGAGCAGTTCTTC,CASSPGFEAGDEQFF
TRBJ2-7,TRBV9,TRBD1,.,TGTGCCACCTGCGCCCCGGGACAGGGCACCTACGAGCAGTACTTC,CATCAPGQGTYEQYF
TRBJ1-2,TRBV5-1,TRBD1,few,TGCGCCAGCAGCTTGGTCCCGGGACAGCTCTATGGCTACACCTTC,CASSLVPGQLYGYTF
TRBJ2-7,TRBV27,TRBD1,.,TGTGCCAGCAGTCCCCTACCAGACAGGGGCGAGCAGTACTTC,CASSPLPDRGEQYF
TRBJ2-7,TRBV11-2,TRBD1,.,TGTGCCAGCAGCCGAACGACAGGGGTGCACGAGCAGTACTTC,CASSRTTGVHEQYF
TRBJ2-2,TRBV5-1,TRBD1,.,TGCGCCAGCACCCTGAGGGGGACAGGGGATACCGGGGAGCTGTTTTTT,CASTLRGTGDTGELFF
TRBJ2-1,TRBV9,.,.,TGTGCCAGCAGCGTAGGGCAACCCAGCGGGCTTGTGAATGAGCAGTTCTTC,CASSVGQPSGLVNEQFF
TRBJ2-2,TRBV9,.,.,TGTGCCAGCAGCGCCTCCACCGGGGAGCTGTTTTTT,CASSASTGELFF
TRBJ1-3,TRBV7-8,.,.,TGTGCCAGCAGTCCGGGGGGACACAGGGCGGGAAACACCATATATTTT,CASSPGGHRAGNTIYF
TRBJ2-3,TRBV6-6,.,.,TGTGCCAGCATCGACTACCCTAGCACAGATACGCAGTATTTT,CASIDYPSTDTQYF
TRBJ2-5,TRBV4-1,.,.,TGCGCCAGCAGCCACGCCCTTCGGCGGTTCGGGGGGACCCAGTACTTC,CASSHALRRFGGTQYF
TRBJ2-1,TRBV19,TRBD2,once,TGTGCCAGTAGTATCCCCTTAGCGGGCGCCTACAATGAGCAGTTCTTC,CASSIPLAGAYNEQFF
TRBJ1-5,TRBV7-9,TRBD1,few,TGTTCCAGCAGCTTAGCAAAGGGACAGGGCGAGGGTCAGCCCCAGCATTTT,CSSSLAKGQGEGQPQHF
TRBJ2-7,TRBV5-6,.,few,TGTGCCAGCAGCTTGGGGGGCCGCGTCTACGAGCAGTACTTC,CASSLGGRVYEQYF
TRBJ2-7,TRBV2,.,.,TGTGCCAGCCTTTGGACTTACCAGGACGAGCAGTACTTC,CASLWTYQDEQYF
TRBJ2-7,TRBV11-2,TRBD1,.,TGTGCCAGCAGCTTAGGAGGGGGCAGGCCCGCCCCCTACGAGCAGTACTTC,CASSLGGGRPAPYEQYF
TRBJ2-1,TRBV28,.,.,TGTGCCAGCAGCCCGGAGTGGGTGAGGGACAATGAGCAGTTCTTC,CASSPEWVRDNEQFF
TRBJ1-5,TRBV10-2,.,few,TGCGCCAGCAGTGAGGGAGCAGTTTATCAGCCCCAGCATTTT,CASSEGAVYQPQHF
TRBJ2-7,TRBV5-5,.,.,TGTGCCACCACGGGGGATCCCAGCTCCTACGAGCAGTACTTC,CATTGDPSSYEQYF
TRBJ2-7,TRBV6-1,TRBD1,.,TGTGCCACCGGGACAGTCGACGAGCAGTACTTC,CATGTVDEQYF
TRBJ2-2,TRBV6-5,.,.,TGTGCCAGCAGGGGACCCAGGGGCGGGGAGCTGTTTTTT,CASRGPRGGELFF
TRBJ1-4,TRBV19,.,.,TGTGCCAGTTCGGCGGACAGATCTAATGAAAAACTGTTTTTT,CASSADRSNEKLFF
TRBJ2-5,TRBV5-6,TRBD1,.,TGTGCCAGCACCCCCACGGACAGGGCAGAGACCCAGTACTTC,CASTPTDRAETQYF
TRBJ2-1,TRBV30,TRBD1,.,TGTGCCTGGAGTCCCCCAGGGACAGGAGTCTATGAGCAGTTCTTC,CAWSPPGTGVYEQFF
TRBJ2-1,TRBV9,.,.,TGTGCCAGCAGCGTAGGTAGGAGGGTGAGCTCCTACAATGAGCAGTTCTTC,CASSVGRRVSSYNEQFF
TRBJ1-2,TRBV10-1,TRBD1,.,TGCGCCAGCAGTGGGGACAGCAAATATGGCTACACCTTC,CASSGDSKYGYTF
TRBJ2-1,TRBV25-1,.,.,TGTGCCACCCCAGGGCCCCGTTGGGGGGAGCGGTACAATGAGCAGTTCTTC,CATPGPRWGERYNEQFF
TRBJ2-3,TRBV5-5,.,.,TGTGCCAGCAGCTCTCTTGTGGCCGTGAATACAGATACGCAGTATTTT,CASSSLVAVNTDTQYF